This TCR beta chain was identified during a study of beta chain features in type 1 diabetes (dated by TCRdb to between 2018 and 2020). As for the study more broadly: Patients and healthy donors did not differ in mean age, gender distribution, total cell number or subset yield. A total of around 110,000,000 sorted cells were examined across all samples, and RNA yield correlated strongly with the number of cells per subset. In the study, recently diagnosed type 1 diabetes patients and matched healthy donors were compared on the TCRB repertoires of their sorted circulating CD4+ T cell subsets. Regulatory and stem cell-like memory subsets were isolated from only 8 patients and about eight healthy donors, whereas naive and central memory subsets came from all 30 or so donors. The full study reports these points: Naive, central memory and regulatory TCRB repertoires appeared more similar among patients than among healthy donors. In all four CD4+ subsets, TCRB CDR3 length was moderately but significantly shorter in type 1 diabetes patients. Because cDNA was sequenced instead of genomic DNA, highly expressing activated cells could be over-represented, though the groups showed no difference in activation or CD3 levels. At VDJ recombination sites, type 1 diabetes patients had fewer insertions and more deleted nucleotides, which implies abnormalities in thymic rearrangement. Shorter templates might have been favored by PCR, but patient and control samples were amplified and corrected together, so both groups would have been affected equally by any skew. Only small numbers of individuals were included in the HLA sub-analyses, which left unresolved whether HLA type had any influence on TCRB rearrangement.

Each donor gave one peripheral blood draw, approximately 100 mL on average, collected into heparinised tubes. A BD FACSAria II and a panel including CD45RO, CCR7, CD25, CD127, CD95 and CD27 were used to sort naive, central memory, regulatory and stem cell-like memory CD4+ T cells. Purity was above 95% for every sorted population. PBMCs were separated immediately by Lymphoprep density gradient centrifugation and were stained directly, without being cultured. Samples were stained and sorted in pairs, with one healthy donor and one patient per experiment, so that batch effects were minimized. All of the isolated RNA was reverse transcribed with the High Capacity cDNA Reverse Transcription Kit, so expressed TCRB transcripts were sequenced. Deep immunoSEQ sequencing was performed on naive, central memory and regulatory T cell samples, with an average of around 3.5 million total reads per sample. Sorted cells were lysed in RLT buffer, and RNA was extracted using DNase-treated RNeasy Micro or Mini kits according to cell number. To prevent cross-contamination, every cell subset was processed on its own, while patient and healthy donor samples were processed together. Using the immunoSEQ multiplex PCR, TCRB sequences were amplified from cDNA into 87-bp fragments spanning the CDR3 region. The amplicons were sequenced using the Illumina HiSeq platform. The source study handled its data this way. Synthetic template baselines were used to correct PCR bias computationally, reads within Hamming distance 2 were collapsed together, and singletons that could not be merged were discarded. Reads were aligned to IMGT to assign V, D and J genes, CDR3 length, and insertions or deletions at six rearrangement sites. Within each subset, clonotype counts were normalized to sorted cell number, and only after that were true diversity and Gini coefficients computed with the tcR R package. The overlap coefficient, calculated on TCRB nucleotide sequences, was used to quantify repertoire sharing. TCRdb took this table from immuneACCESS and kept in-frame rearrangements with V and J called. Such tables lack part of the clones; where checked against another copy, unresolved V genes explain under half of the gap, and the rest is unexplained. V, J and clone size were drawn from that table, and D and trimming were deduced from the DNA. The sample data list fewer than 350,000 clones, and under 8.5% of these were observed just once. Roughly 1% of the sample belongs to the ten largest clones.

Sequences MDHEN (CDR1) and SYDVKM (CDR2) are obtained from the germline V gene. The CDR3 covers 14 residues, taking in both the cysteine and the phenylalanine. Only the CDR3 DNA is retained, 42 bases long and in frame from the first base. V is cut back by 7 bases and J by 2 bases, with 5 bases in the junction unmatched. The table lists this clone with many counts. Its antigen target is currently unknown. It has no much larger one-base neighbor in the sample; base qualities were not kept. This TCR came from a young woman in good health. The sample comprised central memory CD4+ T cells from blood. The rearrangement joined TRBV28 to TRBJ2-1, with 7 bases in between that match TRBD2. CDR3 loop: CASKLGGPYNEQFF. The nucleotide sequence reads as follows: TGTGCCAGCAAGCTGGGAGGGCCCTACAATGAGCAGTTCTTC.